This T cell receptor (beta chain) originates from a study of T cell responses to AZD1222 COVID-19 vaccine. Broader study findings: Baseline serostatus was positive in only six or seven AZD1222 recipients. Researchers report vaccine-associated CD4 TCRs spanning spike, with dominance at 160-218 and 743-854. With two AZD1222 doses given, Spike-specific TCR breadth and depth both rose. Sampled repertoires all dated from after the peak T cell response.

CDR1 is MDHEN and CDR2 is SYDVKM in the germline V gene. V was cut by 3 bases and J by 0 bases, with 5 bases left in between. CDR3 length: 14 amino acids. Libraries were prepared by immunoSEQ multiplex PCR; TCRdb keeps only in-frame clonotypes and omits some of them. The sample contains some 49,000 clones, around three quarters of which appear only once. Turning to this clone: No antigen is known for it.

This sequence originates from an adult in good health. The V gene is TRBV28, the J gene TRBJ1-4; no definite D call. This specimen was peripheral blood, taken on day 0 of AZD1222 vaccination. CDR3 sequence: CASSFSATNEKLFF. Here the CDR3 DNA reads TGTGCCAGCAGTTTCAGTGCAACTAATGAAAAACTGTTTTTT.